This T cell receptor (beta chain) was observed in a study of beta chain features in type 1 diabetes. V shed 4 bases, J shed 1 base, and the junction held 10 bases outside the gene matches. The CDR3 consists of 18 residues. Germline V CDR1 and CDR2: SGHNT, YYREEE (reference sequence). The entirety of the isolated RNA underwent reverse transcription, so expressed TCRB transcripts were sequenced. Method: immunoSEQ multiplex PCR; TCRdb's copy keeps in-frame clones and lacks some. The sample holds a few hundred thousand clones, roughly a fifth seen once. In all sorted populations, purity surpassed 95%. In regard to this clone: Its antigen is currently unknown.

Study-wide points: TCRB rearrangement may or may not be influenced by HLA type; here this remained unresolved. Shorter templates might be favored by PCR, equally in patients and controls. Comparison showed that naive, central memory and Treg TCRB repertoires appeared more similar among patients than among healthy donors.

V and J are TRBV5-4 and TRBJ2-3; 12 bases line up with TRBD2. Sequenced sample: naive CD4+ T cells from blood. This clonotype was obtained from a woman aged 18 to 35 in good health. DNA for the CDR3: TGTGCCAGCAGCCCCGGGACTAGCGGGTCGTTTGGCACAGATACGCAGTATTTT. Protein product: CASSPGTSGSFGTDTQYF.